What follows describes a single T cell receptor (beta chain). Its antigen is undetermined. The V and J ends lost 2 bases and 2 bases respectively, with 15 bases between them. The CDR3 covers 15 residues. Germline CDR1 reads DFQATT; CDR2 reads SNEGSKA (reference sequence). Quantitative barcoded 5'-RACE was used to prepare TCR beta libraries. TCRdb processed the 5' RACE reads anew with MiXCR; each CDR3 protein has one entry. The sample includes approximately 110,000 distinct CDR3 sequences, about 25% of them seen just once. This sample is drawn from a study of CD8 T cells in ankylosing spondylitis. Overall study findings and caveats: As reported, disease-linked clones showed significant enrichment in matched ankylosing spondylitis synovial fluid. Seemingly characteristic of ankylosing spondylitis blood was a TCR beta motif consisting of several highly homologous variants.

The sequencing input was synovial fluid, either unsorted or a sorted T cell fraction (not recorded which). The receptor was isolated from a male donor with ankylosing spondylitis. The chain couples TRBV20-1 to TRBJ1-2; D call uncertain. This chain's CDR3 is CSARSPGEFNYGYTF. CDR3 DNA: TGCAGTGCTAGATCTCCTGGAGAATTCAACTATGGCTACACCTTC.